This T cell receptor (beta chain) was sequenced in a study of blood T cell repertoires in COVID-19. Study context: Italy, Spain and the United States were the sources of the convalescent and acute COVID-19 samples. Sources were T cells, B-cell-depleted T cells, or PBMCs; the material itself was cDNA or gDNA.

In the authors' methods: From reference gene primer amplification, estimates of nucleated cell counts were derived. Only in-frame clones appear in the TCRdb table, and some are missing; sequencing was by immunoSEQ multiplex PCR. The V and J calls and the clone size are those of that table, but D and trimming were determined from the DNA. The sample comprises approximately 60,000 clones, 80% to 90% of which are singletons, and more than 13% rests with the top ten. Germline CDR1 reads MNHEY; CDR2 reads SVGAGI. The CDR3 runs to 13 residues. V lost 7 bases, J lost 6 bases, and 12 bases lay in between. The sequence was collected from a man aged 80 or over with acute or convalescent COVID-19. What was sequenced was peripheral blood. The rearrangement joins TRBV6-5 to TRBJ2-2; tentative D call: TRBD1 (5 bases). The CDR3 sequence: CASIRDGAGELFF. The DNA for the CDR3 is TGTGCCAGCATCAGGGATGGTGCCGGGGAGCTGTTTTTT.